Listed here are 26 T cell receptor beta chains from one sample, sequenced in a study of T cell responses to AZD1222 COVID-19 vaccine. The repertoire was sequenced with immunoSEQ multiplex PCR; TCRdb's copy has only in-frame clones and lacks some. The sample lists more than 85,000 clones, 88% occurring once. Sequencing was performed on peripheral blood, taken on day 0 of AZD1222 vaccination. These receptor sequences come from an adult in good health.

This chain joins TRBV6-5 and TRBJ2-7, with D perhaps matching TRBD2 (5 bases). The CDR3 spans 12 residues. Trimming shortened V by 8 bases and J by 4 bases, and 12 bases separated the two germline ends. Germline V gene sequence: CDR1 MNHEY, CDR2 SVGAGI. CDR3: CASLGVQYEQYF. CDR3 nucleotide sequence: TGTGCCAGCTTGGGAGTCCAATACGAGCAGTACTTC.

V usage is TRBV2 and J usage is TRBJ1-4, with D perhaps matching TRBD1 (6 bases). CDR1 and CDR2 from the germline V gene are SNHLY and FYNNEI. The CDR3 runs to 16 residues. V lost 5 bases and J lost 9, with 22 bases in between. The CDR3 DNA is TGTGCCAGCAGTCCCTCGAGGGGGGGCTCAAATCAAAAACTGTTTTTT. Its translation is CASSPSRGGSNQKLFF.

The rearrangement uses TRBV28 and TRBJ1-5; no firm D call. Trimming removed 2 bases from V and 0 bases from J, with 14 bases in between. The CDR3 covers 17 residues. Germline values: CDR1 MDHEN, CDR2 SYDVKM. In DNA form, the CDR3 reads TGTGCCAGCAGTTTAACGGCGTGGCTGGATAGCAATCAGCCCCAGCATTTT. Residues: CASSLTAWLDSNQPQHF. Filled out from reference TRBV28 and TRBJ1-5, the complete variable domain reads DVKVTQSSRYLVKRTGEKVFLECVQDMDHENMFWYRQDPGLGLRLIYFSYDVKMKEKGDIPEGYSVSREKKERFSLILESASTNQTSMYLCASSLTAWLDSNQPQHFGDGTRLSIL.

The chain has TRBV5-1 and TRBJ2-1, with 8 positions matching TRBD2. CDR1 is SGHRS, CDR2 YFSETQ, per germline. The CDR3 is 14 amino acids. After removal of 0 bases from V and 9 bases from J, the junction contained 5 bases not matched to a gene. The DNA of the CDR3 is TGCGCCAGCAGCTTGGCCCTAAGCGGGGGTGAGCAGTTCTTC. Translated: CASSLALSGGEQFF.

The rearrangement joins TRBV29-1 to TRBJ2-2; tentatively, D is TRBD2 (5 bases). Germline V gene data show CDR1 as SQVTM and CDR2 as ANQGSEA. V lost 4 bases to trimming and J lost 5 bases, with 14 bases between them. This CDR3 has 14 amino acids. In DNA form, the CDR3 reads TGCAGCGTTGGCACCCCCCCGGGGACCGGGGAGCTGTTTTTT. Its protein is CSVGTPPGTGELFF.

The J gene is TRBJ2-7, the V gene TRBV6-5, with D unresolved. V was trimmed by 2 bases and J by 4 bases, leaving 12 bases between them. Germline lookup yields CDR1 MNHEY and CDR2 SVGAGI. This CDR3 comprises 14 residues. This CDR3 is CASSYGEEGYEQYF. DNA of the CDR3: TGTGCCAGCAGTTACGGGGAAGAAGGATACGAGCAGTACTTC.

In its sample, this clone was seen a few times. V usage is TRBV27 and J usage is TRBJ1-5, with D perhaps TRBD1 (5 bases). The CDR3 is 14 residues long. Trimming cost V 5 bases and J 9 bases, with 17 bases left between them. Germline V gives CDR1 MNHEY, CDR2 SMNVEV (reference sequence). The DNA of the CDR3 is TGTGCCAGCAGTCCGACAGTTGGGACGAGGCCCCAGCATTTT. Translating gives CASSPTVGTRPQHF.

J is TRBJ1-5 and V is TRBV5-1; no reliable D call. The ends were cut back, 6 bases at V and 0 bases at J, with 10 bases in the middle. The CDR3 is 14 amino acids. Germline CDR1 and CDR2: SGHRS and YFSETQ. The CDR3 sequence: CASTEDGSNQPQHF. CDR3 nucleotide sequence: TGCGCCAGCACCGAGGACGGTAGCAATCAGCCCCAGCATTTT.

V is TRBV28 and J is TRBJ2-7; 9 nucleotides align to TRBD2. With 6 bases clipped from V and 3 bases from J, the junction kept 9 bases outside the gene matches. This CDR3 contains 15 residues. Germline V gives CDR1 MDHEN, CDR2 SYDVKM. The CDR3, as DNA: TGTGCCAGCAGCCAGGGACTAGCTACCTACTACGAGCAGTACTTC. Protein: CASSQGLATYYEQYF.

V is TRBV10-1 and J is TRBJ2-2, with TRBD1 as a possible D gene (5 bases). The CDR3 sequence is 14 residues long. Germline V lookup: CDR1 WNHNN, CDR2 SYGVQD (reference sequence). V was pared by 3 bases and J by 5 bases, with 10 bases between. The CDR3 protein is CASSDSGWTGELFF. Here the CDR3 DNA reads TGCGCCAGCAGTGACTCAGGGTGGACCGGGGAGCTGTTTTTT.

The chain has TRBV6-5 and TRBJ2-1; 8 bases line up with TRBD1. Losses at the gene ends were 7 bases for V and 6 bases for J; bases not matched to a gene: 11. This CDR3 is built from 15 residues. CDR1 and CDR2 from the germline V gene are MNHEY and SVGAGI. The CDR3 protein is CASTSRDRSFNEQFF. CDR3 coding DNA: TGTGCCAGCACTTCCCGGGACAGGAGCTTCAATGAGCAGTTCTTC.

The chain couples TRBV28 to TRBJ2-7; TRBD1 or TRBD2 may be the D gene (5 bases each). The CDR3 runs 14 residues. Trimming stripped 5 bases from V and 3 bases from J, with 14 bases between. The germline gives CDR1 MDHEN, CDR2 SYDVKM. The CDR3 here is CASSLGTFFYEQYF. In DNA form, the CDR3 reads TGTGCCAGCAGTCTGGGGACCTTTTTCTACGAGCAGTACTTC.

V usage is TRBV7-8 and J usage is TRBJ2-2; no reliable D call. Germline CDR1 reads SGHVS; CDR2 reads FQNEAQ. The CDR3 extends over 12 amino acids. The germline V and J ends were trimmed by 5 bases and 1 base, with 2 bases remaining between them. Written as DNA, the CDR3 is TGTGCCAGCAGCAAGAACACCGGGGAGCTGTTTTTT. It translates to CASSKNTGELFF.

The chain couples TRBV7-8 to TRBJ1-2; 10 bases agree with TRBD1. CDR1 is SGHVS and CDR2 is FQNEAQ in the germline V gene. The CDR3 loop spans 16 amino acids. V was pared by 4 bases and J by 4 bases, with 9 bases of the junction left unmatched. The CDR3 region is CASSSSSTGGVYGYTF. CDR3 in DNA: TGTGCCAGCAGCTCATCTTCGACAGGGGGCGTCTATGGCTACACCTTC.

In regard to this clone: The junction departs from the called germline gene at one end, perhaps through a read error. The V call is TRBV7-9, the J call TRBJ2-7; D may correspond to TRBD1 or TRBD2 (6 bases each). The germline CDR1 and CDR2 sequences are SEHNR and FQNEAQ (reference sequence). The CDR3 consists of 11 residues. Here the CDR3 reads CASSLDGGPIF. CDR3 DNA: TGTGCCAGCAGCTTAGACGGGGGCCCAATCTTC.

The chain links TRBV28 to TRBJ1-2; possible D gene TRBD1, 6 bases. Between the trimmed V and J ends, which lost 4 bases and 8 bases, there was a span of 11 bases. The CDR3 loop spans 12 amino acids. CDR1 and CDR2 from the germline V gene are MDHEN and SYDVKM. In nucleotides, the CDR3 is TGTGCCAGCAGTTGGGGGCCGGAGGGCTACACCTTC. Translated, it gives CASSWGPEGYTF.

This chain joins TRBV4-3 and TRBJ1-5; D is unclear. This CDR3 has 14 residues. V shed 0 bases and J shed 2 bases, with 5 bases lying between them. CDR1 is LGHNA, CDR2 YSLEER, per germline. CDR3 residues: CASSQDHGNQPQHF. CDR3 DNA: TGCGCCAGCAGCCAAGATCACGGCAATCAGCCCCAGCATTTT.

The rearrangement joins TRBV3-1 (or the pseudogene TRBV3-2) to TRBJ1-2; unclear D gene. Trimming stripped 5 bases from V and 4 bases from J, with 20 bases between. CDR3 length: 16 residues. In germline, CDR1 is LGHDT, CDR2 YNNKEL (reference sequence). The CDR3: CASSMLGGGDSYGYTF. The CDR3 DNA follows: TGTGCCAGCAGCATGCTGGGAGGTGGAGATAGCTATGGCTACACCTTC.

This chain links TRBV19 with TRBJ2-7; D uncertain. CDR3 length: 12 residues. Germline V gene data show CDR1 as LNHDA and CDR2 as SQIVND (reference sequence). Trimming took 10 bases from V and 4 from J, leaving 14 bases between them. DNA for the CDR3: TGTGCCACTTCAGACCTTTCTTACGAGCAGTACTTC. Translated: CATSDLSYEQYF.

In DNA form, the CDR3 reads TGTGCCTGGAGTGTAAGGCCACAAGAGACCCAGTACTTC. Protein product: CAWSVRPQETQYF. This chain connects TRBV30 to TRBJ2-5; D ambiguous. There are 13 residues in the CDR3. Germline-derived CDR1 and CDR2 are GTSNPN and SVGIG (reference sequence). The ends were cut back, 0 bases at V and 2 bases at J, with 7 bases in the middle.

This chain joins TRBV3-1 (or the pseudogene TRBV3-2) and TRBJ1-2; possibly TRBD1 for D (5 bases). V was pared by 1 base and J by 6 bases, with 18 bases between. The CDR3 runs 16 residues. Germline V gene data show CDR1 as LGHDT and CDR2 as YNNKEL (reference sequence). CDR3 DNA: TGTGCCAGCAGCCAAGCGGGGACCGGACACCACCATGGCTACACCTTC. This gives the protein CASSQAGTGHHHGYTF.

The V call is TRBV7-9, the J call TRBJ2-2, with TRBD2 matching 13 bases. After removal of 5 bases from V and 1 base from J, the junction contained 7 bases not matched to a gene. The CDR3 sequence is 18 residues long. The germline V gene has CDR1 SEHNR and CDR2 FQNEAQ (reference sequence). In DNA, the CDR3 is TGTGCCAGCAGCCCGGGACTAGCGGGACCCCAGAACACCGGGGAGCTGTTTTTT. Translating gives CASSPGLAGPQNTGELFF.

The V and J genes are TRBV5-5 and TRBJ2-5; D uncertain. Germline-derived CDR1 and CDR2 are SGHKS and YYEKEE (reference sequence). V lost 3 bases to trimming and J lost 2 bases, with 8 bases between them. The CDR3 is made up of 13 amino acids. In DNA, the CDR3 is TGTGCCAGCAGCTCCGGGTCGCAAGAGACCCAGTACTTC. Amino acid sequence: CASSSGSQETQYF. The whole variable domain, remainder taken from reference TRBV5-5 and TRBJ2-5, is DAGVTQSPTHLIKTRGQQVTLRCSPISGHKSVSWYQQVLGQGPQFIFQYYEKEERGRGNFPDRFSARQFPNYSSELNVNALLLGDSALYLCASSSGSQETQYFGPGTRLLVL.

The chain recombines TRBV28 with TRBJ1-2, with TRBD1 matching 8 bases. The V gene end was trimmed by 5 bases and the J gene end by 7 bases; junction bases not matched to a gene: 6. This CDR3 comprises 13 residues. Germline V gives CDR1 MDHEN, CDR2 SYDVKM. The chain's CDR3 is CASSAGGRSGYTF. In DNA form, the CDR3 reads TGTGCCAGCAGTGCAGGGGGCAGGTCTGGCTACACCTTC.

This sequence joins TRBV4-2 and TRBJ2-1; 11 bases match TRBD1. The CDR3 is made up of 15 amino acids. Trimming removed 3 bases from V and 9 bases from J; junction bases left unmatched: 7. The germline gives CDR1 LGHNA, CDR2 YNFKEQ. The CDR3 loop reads CASSQGDRGMGEQFF. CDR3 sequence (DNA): TGTGCCAGCAGCCAGGGGGACAGGGGGATGGGTGAGCAGTTCTTC.

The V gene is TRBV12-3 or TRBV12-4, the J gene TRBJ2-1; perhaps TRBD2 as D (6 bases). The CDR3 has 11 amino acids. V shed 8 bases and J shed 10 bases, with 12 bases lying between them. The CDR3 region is CASREHWEQFF. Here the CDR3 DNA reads TGTGCCAGCCGGGAGCATTGGGAGCAGTTCTTC.